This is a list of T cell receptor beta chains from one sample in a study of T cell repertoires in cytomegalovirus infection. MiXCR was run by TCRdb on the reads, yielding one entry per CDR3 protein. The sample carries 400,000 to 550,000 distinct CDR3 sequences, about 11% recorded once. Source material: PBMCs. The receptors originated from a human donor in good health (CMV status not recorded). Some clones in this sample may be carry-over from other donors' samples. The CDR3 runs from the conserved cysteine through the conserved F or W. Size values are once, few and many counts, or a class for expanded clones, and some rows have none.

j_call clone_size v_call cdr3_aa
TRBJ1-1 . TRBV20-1 CSARDMTGPRTEAFF
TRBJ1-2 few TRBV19 CASKNPSWANYGYTF
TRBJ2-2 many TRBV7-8 CASSLGGPDLNTGELFF
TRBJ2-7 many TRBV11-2 CASSWGGESEQYF
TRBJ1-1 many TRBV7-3 CASSLPRDRGKVNTEAFF
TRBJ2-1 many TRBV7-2 CASSPAGVRDNEQFF
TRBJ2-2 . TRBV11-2 CASSKTSFPTGELFF
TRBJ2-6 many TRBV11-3 CASSLGTGANVLTF
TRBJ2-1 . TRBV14 CASSQRPGVLAGVDEQFF
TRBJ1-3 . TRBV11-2 CASSLGTIYF
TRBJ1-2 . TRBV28 CTSSPGPYGYTF